Listed below are T cell receptor beta chains from one sample, sequenced in a study of identical twins. TCRdb processed the 5' RACE reads anew with MiXCR; each CDR3 protein has one entry. The data show around 230,000 distinct CDR3 sequences, around 10% seen once. Material for sequencing was memory (CD45RO+) T cells sorted from blood. These receptors all come from a woman younger than 35 in good health. CDR3s leave out the opening cysteine and the closing phenylalanine or tryptophan. D genes are given only for firm matches. Some rows have no size entry. The others give once, few or many, or a class for an expanded clone.

few NA TRBV4-1 ASSQVGRGTEAF
many NA TRBV5-8 ASSRWEGNTEAF
NA NA TRBV7-2 ASSPYTNQPQH
many NA TRBV30 AWLRDGSSYEQY
NA NA TRBV4-2 ASSQDGSLTKNIQY
NA NA TRBV7-8 ASSPGVWGTEAF
NA NA TRBV29-1 SVAAGLYGYT
NA TRBD1 TRBV9 ASSVGPGGTYEQY
many NA TRBV2 ASSEALTGPYQETQY
many NA TRBV6-2/TRBV6-3 ASRRGGENTGELF
few NA TRBV3-1 ASSQGARYGYT
few NA TRBV18 ASSPNNYEQY
NA TRBD1 TRBV18 ASSQPGQGNYGYT
many NA TRBV20-1 SARASRQSSYEQY
many NA TRBV11-2 ASSFKVTVYNEQF
NA NA TRBV7-8 ASSLNLVGYGYT
many NA TRBV20-1 SAARQVENTEAF
NA TRBD1 TRBV29-1 SVVTGTGNEQF
NA TRBD2 TRBV3-1 ASSSRTSGGIEQF
few NA TRBV4-1 ASSQGAHGSYEQY
NA NA TRBV7-2 ASSLALGPTYEQY
many NA TRBV24-1 ATSGDTGTQY
many NA TRBV9 ASSVSGANVLT
NA TRBD1 TRBV18 ASSPLKGADTDTQY
few TRBD2 TRBV7-6 ASSLGLDLEQY
few NA TRBV28 ASSLRSEKLF
NA NA TRBV5-1 ASSQRNSGANVLT
many NA TRBV11-3 ASSSSLVGGGGEKLF
NA NA TRBV6-5 AIAGPMGGYT
few NA TRBV12-3/TRBV12-4 ASREREATGELF
few TRBD1 TRBV7-2 ASSLAQGAWITEAF
few TRBD2 TRBV29-1 SVGGGVSYEQY
NA TRBD1 TRBV7-8 ASSPGTGTTNEKLF
many NA TRBV10-3 AISETENEQF
many TRBD1 TRBV20-1 SATGTGGFEQY
many NA TRBV10-3 ATGPGDIQY
many TRBD1 TRBV29-1 SVGLGQGTYGYT
NA NA TRBV5-1 ASRDHAEKLF
NA NA TRBV20-1 SARNPNGVLTGELF
many TRBD2 TRBV20-1 SARGGTSGLDTQY
NA TRBD1 TRBV20-1 SVRKGQGIYEQY
many TRBD1 TRBV10-3 ATGTGEHTIY
many NA TRBV7-2 ASSQTRRDDTQY
NA TRBD2 TRBV7-8 ASSPAGGQSYEQY
NA TRBD2 TRBV6-2/TRBV6-3 ASSYTPLAGVVTGELF
many TRBD1 TRBV20-1 SAASTGGRLSYEQY
few TRBD2 TRBV20-1 SARGGSGTDTQY
NA NA TRBV7-2 ASSPLPGPGAKNIQY
few TRBD2 TRBV12-3/TRBV12-4 ASSRLAGLETQY
NA NA TRBV3-1 ASSQSAPGREKLF
few NA TRBV12-3/TRBV12-4 ASSYRATNTGELF
few NA TRBV5-6 ASSLIRSQETQY
NA NA TRBV14 ASSWTNSPLH
NA TRBD1 TRBV5-4 ASTFTGGHTEAF
NA NA TRBV30 AWSAPGGSEAF
NA NA TRBV9 ASSVEAGPMGEQF
few NA TRBV7-9 ASRPGIGNTGELF
NA TRBD2 TRBV6-5 ASTLLAGSYYEQY
few NA TRBV6-5 ASSYYKAGQETQY
NA NA TRBV20-1 SARPPTDAYEQY